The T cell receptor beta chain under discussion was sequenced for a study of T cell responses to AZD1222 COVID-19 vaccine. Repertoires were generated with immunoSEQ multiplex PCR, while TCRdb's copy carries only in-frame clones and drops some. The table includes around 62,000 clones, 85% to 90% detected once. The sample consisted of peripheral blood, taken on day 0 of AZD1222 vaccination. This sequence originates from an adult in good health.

CDR3 DNA: TGTGCCAGCGCCAAGAGACCTCCCGGCTACACCTTC. Its protein product is CASAKRPPGYTF. This chain uses TRBV27 with TRBJ1-2; D call uncertain. V was cut by 8 bases and J by 8 bases, with 15 bases left in between. Germline V gene sequence: CDR1 MNHEY, CDR2 SMNVEV (reference sequence). This CDR3 is built from 12 residues.